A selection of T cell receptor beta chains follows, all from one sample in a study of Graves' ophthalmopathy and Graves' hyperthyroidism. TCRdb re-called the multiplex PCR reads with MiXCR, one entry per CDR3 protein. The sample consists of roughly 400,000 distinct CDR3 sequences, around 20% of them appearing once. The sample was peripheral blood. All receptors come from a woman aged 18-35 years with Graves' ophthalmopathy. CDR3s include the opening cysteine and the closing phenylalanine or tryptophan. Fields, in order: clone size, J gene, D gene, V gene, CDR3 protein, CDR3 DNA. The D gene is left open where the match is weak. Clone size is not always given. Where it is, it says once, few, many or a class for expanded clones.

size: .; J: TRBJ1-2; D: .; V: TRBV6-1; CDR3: CASSLQLMNRAEGGYTF; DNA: TGTGCCAGCAGCCTACAACTAATGAACAGGGCCGAAGGTGGCTACACCTTC
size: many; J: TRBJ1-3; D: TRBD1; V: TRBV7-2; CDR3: CASSGHRGASSGNTIYF; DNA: TGTGCCAGCAGCGGTCACAGGGGCGCAAGTTCTGGAAACACCATATATTTT
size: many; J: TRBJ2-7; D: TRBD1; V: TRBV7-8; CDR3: CASSLPRDRAYEQYF; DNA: TGTGCCAGCAGCCTACCTCGGGACAGGGCCTACGAGCAGTACTTC
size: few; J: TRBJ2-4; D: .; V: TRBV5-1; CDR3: CASSLIPGSKNIQYF; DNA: TGCGCCAGCAGCTTAATACCCGGGAGCAAAAACATTCAGTACTTC
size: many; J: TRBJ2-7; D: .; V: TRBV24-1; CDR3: CATSDPGLYEQYF; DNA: TGTGCCACCAGTGATCCGGGTCTCTACGAGCAGTACTTC
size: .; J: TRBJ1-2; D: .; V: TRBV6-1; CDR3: CASSELTNYGYTF; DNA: TGTGCCAGCAGTGAACTTACTAACTATGGCTACACCTTC
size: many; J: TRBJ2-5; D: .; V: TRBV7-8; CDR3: CASSKEAVYQETQYF; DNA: TGTGCCAGCAGCAAAGAAGCAGTCTACCAAGAGACCCAGTACTTC
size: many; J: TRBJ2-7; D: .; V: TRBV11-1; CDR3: CASSSPGVVQVVHTYEQYF; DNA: TGTGCCAGCAGCTCCCCAGGGGTAGTACAGGTTGTTCATACCTACGAGCAGTACTTC
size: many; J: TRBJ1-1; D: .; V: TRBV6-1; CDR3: CASSEMDSPNTEAFF; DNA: TGTGCCAGCAGTGAGATGGACAGCCCGAACACTGAAGCTTTCTTT
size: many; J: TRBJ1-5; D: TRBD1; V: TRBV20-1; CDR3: CSAAPGTGVRNQPQHF; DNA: TGCAGTGCTGCCCCCGGGACAGGGGTTCGAAATCAGCCCCAGCATTTT
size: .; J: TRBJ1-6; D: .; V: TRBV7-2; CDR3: CASSPTGPNNSPLHF; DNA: TGTGCCAGCAGCCCCACAGGGCCGAATAATTCACCCCTCCACTTT
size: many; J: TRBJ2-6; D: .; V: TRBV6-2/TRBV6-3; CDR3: CASSYRLLSGANVLTF; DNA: TGTGCCAGCAGTTACAGGTTGCTCTCTGGGGCCAACGTCCTGACTTTC
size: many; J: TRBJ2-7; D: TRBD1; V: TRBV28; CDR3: CASSYRTGGPYEQYF; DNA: TGTGCCAGCAGTTACCGGACAGGGGGCCCCTACGAGCAGTACTTC
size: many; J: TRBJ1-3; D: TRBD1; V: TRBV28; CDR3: CASSLAQGISGNTIYF; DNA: TGTGCCAGCAGTCTGGCACAGGGGATCTCTGGAAACACCATATATTTT
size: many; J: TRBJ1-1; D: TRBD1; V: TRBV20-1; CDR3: CSASRQGREAFF; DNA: TGCAGTGCTAGTAGACAGGGCAGGGAAGCTTTCTTT
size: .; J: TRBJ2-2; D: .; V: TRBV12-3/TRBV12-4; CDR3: CASSFLAINTGELFF; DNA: TGTGCCAGCAGTTTCCTAGCGATCAACACCGGGGAGCTGTTTTTT
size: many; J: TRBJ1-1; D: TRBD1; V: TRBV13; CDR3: CASSHRRTGANTEAFF; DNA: TGTGCCAGCAGCCACCGCCGGACAGGGGCGAACACTGAAGCTTTCTTT
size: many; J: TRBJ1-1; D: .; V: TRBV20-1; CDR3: CSASYRANTEAFF; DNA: TGCAGTGCTAGTTACAGGGCGAACACTGAAGCTTTCTTT
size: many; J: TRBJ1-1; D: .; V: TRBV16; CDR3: CASSQLEVEAFF; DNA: TGTGCCAGCAGCCAATTGGAGGTTGAAGCTTTCTTT
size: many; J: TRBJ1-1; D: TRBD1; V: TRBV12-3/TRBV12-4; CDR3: CASSWQTGEAFF; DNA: TGTGCCAGCAGTTGGCAGACAGGGGAAGCTTTCTTT
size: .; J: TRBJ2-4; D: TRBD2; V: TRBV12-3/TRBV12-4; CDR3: CASRGFSGMEISKNIQYF; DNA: TGTGCCAGCAGGGGATTTAGCGGGATGGAGATCTCCAAAAACATTCAGTACTTC
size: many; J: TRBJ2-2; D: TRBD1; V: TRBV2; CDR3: CASRRDRGNDGAGELFF; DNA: TGTGCCAGCAGACGGGACAGGGGCAATGACGGGGCCGGGGAGCTGTTTTTT